These 28 T cell receptor beta chains were sequenced from one sample in a study of PD-1 blockade in classical Hodgkin lymphoma. Only in-frame clones appear in the TCRdb table, and some are missing; sequencing was by immunoSEQ multiplex PCR. Of tens of thousands of clones listed, approximately 70% are singletons. Time point defined: cycle 4 day 1 (C4D1), after less than 7 weeks of nivolumab. All trial patients relapsed after autologous stem cell transplantation. The input for sequencing was peripheral blood mononuclear cells (PBMCs), taken before the fourth cycle of nivolumab. The receptors shown here come from a human donor with classical Hodgkin lymphoma.

V usage is TRBV2 and J usage is TRBJ2-7, with D possibly TRBD2 on 5 matching bases. V dropped 7 bases and J dropped 3 bases, with 10 bases sitting between them. This CDR3 has 12 amino acids. In germline, CDR1 is SNHLY, CDR2 FYNNEI. CDR3 nucleotide sequence: TGTGCCAGCACCGGGAAGGTCTACGAGCAGTACTTC. This gives the protein CASTGKVYEQYF.

This clone is categorized as medium-sized. V and J are TRBV30 and TRBJ2-1; D might be TRBD1 (5 bases). The CDR3 has 14 residues. Trimming took 0 bases from V and 8 from J, leaving 14 bases between them. Germline lookup yields CDR1 GTSNPN and CDR2 SVGIG (reference sequence). The DNA for the CDR3 is TGTGCCTGGAGTGTAGGGGTATTGGCGGATGAGCAGTTCTTC. Translating gives CAWSVGVLADEQFF.

The chain combines TRBV4-1 with TRBJ1-5; TRBD1 aligns across 8 bases. V shed 2 bases, J shed 5 bases, and the junction held 8 bases outside the gene matches. Per germline, CDR1 MGHRA and CDR2 YSYEKL. This CDR3 contains 16 residues. As DNA, the CDR3 is TGCGCCAGCAGCCAAAGCAGGGGGCAACCTGATCAGCCCCAGCATTTT. Protein: CASSQSRGQPDQPQHF.

The CDR3 sequence is CASSFGTGNQPQHF. CDR3 bases: TGTGCCAGCAGCTTTGGGACAGGGAATCAGCCCCAGCATTTT. J is TRBJ1-5 and V is TRBV9; 9 positions agree with TRBD1. There are 14 residues in the CDR3. Germline CDR1 SGDLS, CDR2 YYNGEE. V gave up 4 bases and J gave up 4 bases; unmatched junction bases: 3. The full variable domain, rest sourced from reference TRBV9 and TRBJ1-5, is DSGVTQTPKHLITATGQRVTLRCSPRSGDLSVYWYQQSLDQGLQFLIQYYNGEERAKGNILERFSAQQFPDLHSELNLSSLELGDSALYFCASSFGTGNQPQHFGDGTRLSIL.

The chain has TRBV9 and TRBJ2-7; D perhaps matches TRBD1 (6 bases). V lost 3 bases and J lost 2, with 9 bases in between. The germline V gene has CDR1 SGDLS and CDR2 YYNGEE. CDR3 length: 13 amino acids. The CDR3 DNA reads TGTGCCAGCAGCGCAGGGGCCACCTACGAGCAGTACTTC. This translates into CASSAGATYEQYF.

DNA for the CDR3: TGTGCCAGCAGCGTAAGGGAAACTAGCTTTGAAGCTTTCTTT. Translation gives CASSVRETSFEAFF. This chain joins TRBV13 and TRBJ1-1; D not certain. Trimming left V 5 bases short and J 7 bases short, with 17 bases between. Germline V gene sequence: CDR1 PRHDT, CDR2 FYEKMQ (reference sequence). There are 14 residues in the CDR3.

The chain is built from TRBV6-1 and TRBJ1-4, with D uncertain. CDR1 MNHNS and CDR2 SASEGT come from the germline V gene. Trimming removed 3 bases from V and 7 bases from J, with 6 bases in between. The CDR3 is 12 amino acids. The CDR3 DNA reads TGTGCCAGCAGTGACCAAATTGAAAAACTGTTTTTT. Translating gives CASSDQIEKLFF.

The genes are TRBV11-2 and TRBJ2-5, with D hard to call. CDR3 length equals 16 residues. Deletions cut 5 bases from V and 4 bases from J, with 20 bases between. Germline-derived CDR1 and CDR2 are SGHAT and FQNNGV. The CDR3 DNA sequence: TGTGCCAGCAGCGTACTACTGGGCCCGGCCACAGAGACCCAGTACTTC. Its protein is CASSVLLGPATETQYF.

This chain uses TRBV27 with TRBJ2-2; a possible D gene is TRBD1 (6 bases). This CDR3 contains 13 residues. The ends were cut back, 6 bases at V and 6 bases at J, with 11 bases in the middle. CDR1 and CDR2 (germline): MNHEY, SMNVEV (reference sequence). CDR3 protein: CASRDSWPGELFF. The CDR3 region has the DNA TGTGCCAGCAGGGACAGTTGGCCCGGGGAGCTGTTTTTT.

Note on this clone: At one of its ends the junction is not consistent with the germline gene, which may arise from a read error. The CDR3 region is CATSPDNSYEQYF. CDR3 in DNA: TGTGCCACCAGCCCGGACAACTCCTACGAGCAGTACTTC. The chain is built from TRBV7-2 and TRBJ2-7; tentative D call: TRBD1 (5 bases). The CDR3 is 13 residues long. Per germline, CDR1 SGHTA and CDR2 FQGNSA. The complete variable domain, with remaining parts taken from reference TRBV7-2 and TRBJ2-7, reads GAGVSQSPSNKVTEKGKDVELRCDPISGHTALYWYRQSLGQGLEFLIYFQGNSAPDKSGLPSDRFSAERTGGSVSTLTIQRTQQEDSAVYLCATSPDNSYEQYFGPGTRLTVT.

The gene calls are TRBV5-1 and TRBJ1-1, with D unresolved. Trimming removed 1 base at V and 1 base at J, with 8 bases between. The CDR3 loop spans 14 amino acids. Germline CDR1 SGHRS, CDR2 YFSETQ. As DNA, the CDR3 is TGCGCCAGCAGCTTGAACTCGGCGAACACTGAAGCTTTCTTT. It codes for CASSLNSANTEAFF.

J is TRBJ2-3 and V is TRBV18; no clear D. The germline gives CDR1 KGHSH, CDR2 LQKENI. The CDR3 is 15 residues long. V lost 3 bases and J 2 bases, leaving 12 bases between the germline ends. In DNA, the CDR3 is TGTGCCAGCTCACCCAAGTTAGCCGCCACAGATACGCAGTATTTT. It is translated as CASSPKLAATDTQYF.

CDR3 in amino acids: CASSLQGSGNTIYF. CDR3 DNA sequence: TGTGCCAGCAGCTTACAGGGCTCTGGAAACACCATATATTTT. The chain couples TRBV13 to TRBJ1-3; D is possibly TRBD1 (5 bases). Germline CDR1 is PRHDT and CDR2 is FYEKMQ (reference sequence). V was cut by 2 bases and J by 0 bases, with 5 bases left in between. The CDR3 runs to 14 residues.

The V gene is TRBV29-1, the J gene TRBJ2-5; 10 bases map to TRBD1. This CDR3 has 12 residues. The germline gives CDR1 SQVTM, CDR2 ANQGSEA. With V trimmed by 7 bases and J by 4 bases, 3 bases remained unmatched. CDR3 sequence reads: CSAGQGSETQYF. CDR3 DNA sequence: TGCAGCGCGGGACAGGGGTCAGAGACCCAGTACTTC.

The count of this clone is one. In DNA, the CDR3 is TGCGCCAGCAGCCAAGATAGGGACAGCCCAGTCCTCTATGGCTACACCTTC. This sequence encodes CASSQDRDSPVLYGYTF. J is TRBJ1-2 and V is TRBV4-3, with 7 bases identical to TRBD1. The CDR3 is 17 amino acids. The germline CDR1 and CDR2 sequences are LGHNA and YSLEER. Unmatched junction bases numbered 11, after V lost 0 bases and J lost 4 bases.

This clone turned up a few times. This chain joins TRBV28 and TRBJ1-1; D is possibly TRBD1 (5 bases). Germline assignment: CDR1 MDHEN and CDR2 SYDVKM. The CDR3 sequence is 11 residues long. V dropped 5 bases and J dropped 7 bases, with 8 bases sitting between them. Here the CDR3 DNA reads TGTGCCAGCAGTCTCGGGGGTGAAGCTTTCTTT. Translated, it gives CASSLGGEAFF.

CDR3 residues: CARSYRDRETYEQYF. CDR3 sequence (DNA): TGTGCCAGAAGCTACCGGGACAGGGAAACCTACGAGCAGTACTTC. This chain joins TRBV5-3 and TRBJ2-7; the match to TRBD1 covers 9 bases. TRBV5-3 is noted as an ORF with a role that remains uncertain. V shed 3 bases, J shed 2 bases, and the junction held 6 bases outside the gene matches. The CDR3 has 15 residues.

Here the CDR3 DNA reads TGTGCCAGCAGCGGCGGGCAGCAGCAGTTCTTC. As protein: CASSGGQQQFF. The chain links TRBV6-5 to TRBJ2-1; D is perhaps TRBD2 (5 bases). The CDR3 is made up of 11 amino acids. V lost 6 bases to trimming and J lost 11 bases, with 11 bases between them. The germline V gene has CDR1 MNHEY and CDR2 SVGAGI.

The chain has TRBV7-9 and TRBJ2-3; D possibly corresponds to TRBD2 (7 bases). Trimming pared 1 base from V and 14 bases from J, leaving 13 bases between. Germline values: CDR1 SEHNR, CDR2 FQNEAQ (reference sequence). This CDR3 is 12 amino acids long. CDR3 loop: CASSLEAGAAYF. The CDR3 DNA sequence: TGTGCCAGCAGCTTAGAGGCGGGGGCTGCGTATTTT. Drawing the rest from reference TRBV7-9 and TRBJ2-3, the complete variable domain is DTGVSQNPRHKITKRGQNVTFRCDPISEHNRLYWYRQTLGQGPEFLTYFQNEAQLEKSRLLSDRFSAERPKGSFSTLEIQRTEQGDSAMYLCASSLEAGAAYFGPGTRLTVL.

The chain has TRBV25-1 and TRBJ2-3, with 9 bases that match TRBD1. Per the germline V gene, CDR1 is MGHDK and CDR2 is SYGVNS. The CDR3 length is 15 residues. The V gene end was trimmed by 3 bases and the J gene end by 6 bases; junction bases not matched to a gene: 7. The CDR3, as DNA: TGTGCCAGCAGTGAGGGACAGGGCCCGAGTGATACGCAGTATTTT. This translates into CASSEGQGPSDTQYF. The variable domain in full, completed from reference TRBV25-1 and TRBJ2-3, reads EADIYQTPRYLVIGTGKKITLECSQTMGHDKMYWYQQDPGMELHLIHYSYGVNSTEKGDLSSESTVSRIRTEHFPLTLESARPSHTSQYLCASSEGQGPSDTQYFGPGTRLTVL.

The V call is TRBV11-2, the J call TRBJ2-3; 8 bases are a match to TRBD2. The CDR3 has 18 residues. CDR1 and CDR2 (germline): SGHAT, FQNNGV. V lost 2 bases to trimming and J lost 4 bases; unmatched junction nucleotides: 14. CDR3 nucleotide sequence: TGTGCCAGCAGCTTAAATCCGACGGGGGGGCCCCCGCCAGATACGCAGTATTTT. As protein: CASSLNPTGGPPPDTQYF.

This chain links TRBV13 with TRBJ1-2; D is unclear. Looked up from germline, CDR1 is PRHDT and CDR2 is FYEKMQ (reference sequence). The CDR3 runs 14 residues. The V gene lost 5 bases and the J gene lost 6 bases, with 16 bases spanning the gap. The CDR3 coding sequence is TGTGCCAGCAGCCTAGACGGGAGTCCTCATGGCTACACCTTC. It codes for CASSLDGSPHGYTF.

The chain uses TRBV9 and TRBJ2-2, with D uncertain. Germline values: CDR1 SGDLS, CDR2 YYNGEE. With 0 bases removed from V and 4 bases from J, the gap between germline ends came to 7 bases. The CDR3 loop spans 14 amino acids. CDR3: CASSVVPSTGELFF. In nucleotides, the CDR3 is TGTGCCAGCAGCGTAGTACCCTCCACCGGGGAGCTGTTTTTT.

This chain uses TRBV11-3 with TRBJ2-6; perhaps TRBD2 as D (6 bases). V gave up 5 bases and J gave up 2 bases, with 7 bases separating them. There are 14 residues in the CDR3. CDR1 is SGHNT, CDR2 YENEEA, per germline. The CDR3 coding sequence is TGTGCCAGCAGCGCGGGGCCTGGGGCCAACGTCCTGACTTTC. Translation: CASSAGPGANVLTF.

This sequence joins TRBV2 and TRBJ2-5; possibly TRBD2 for D (6 bases). The CDR3 runs to 15 residues. Trimming pared 4 bases from V and 4 bases from J, leaving 16 bases between. The germline V gene has CDR1 SNHLY and CDR2 FYNNEI. The CDR3 sequence is CASSGGGVSRETQYF. The CDR3 nucleotides read TGTGCCAGCAGTGGTGGCGGGGTCTCCCGAGAGACCCAGTACTTC. The full variable domain, completed using reference TRBV2 and TRBJ2-5, is EPEVTQTPSHQVTQMGQEVILRCVPISNHLYFYWYRQILGQKVEFLVSFYNNEISEKSEIFDDQFSVERPDGSNFTLKIRSTKLEDSAMYFCASSGGGVSRETQYFGPGTRLLVL.

This chain links TRBV11-2 with TRBJ2-3, with 8 bases fitting TRBD2. The length of the CDR3 is 18 residues. Germline V gene data show CDR1 as SGHAT and CDR2 as FQNNGV. V shed 1 base, J shed 5 bases, and the junction held 14 bases outside the gene matches. The DNA of the CDR3 is TGTGCCAGCAGCTTAGTTAGTGAGGGGGTAGCGGGATTAGATACGCAGTATTTT. This translates into CASSLVSEGVAGLDTQYF.

V usage is TRBV5-4 and J usage is TRBJ2-3; 8 nucleotides line up with TRBD2. This CDR3 region has 15 residues. CDR1 and CDR2 from the germline V gene are SGHNT and YYREEE (reference sequence). V lost 4 bases to trimming and J lost 2 bases; unmatched junction nucleotides: 6. CDR3 in DNA: TGTGCCAGCAGCCTCGGGGGGGGGACCACAGATACGCAGTATTTT. This gives the protein CASSLGGGTTDTQYF.

The CDR3 reads CASSPRVGGSQETQYF. The DNA of the CDR3 is TGTGCCAGCAGCCCGCGGGTGGGGGGGAGCCAAGAGACCCAGTACTTC. The chain couples TRBV7-6 to TRBJ2-5, with TRBD2 identical over 7 bases. This CDR3 has 16 amino acids. Germline loops: CDR1 SGHVS, CDR2 FNYEAQ. Trimming at V came to 5 bases and at J to 1 base, leaving 10 bases not matched to a gene. Full variable domain (missing parts from reference TRBV7-6 and TRBJ2-5): GAGVSQSPRYKVTKRGQDVALRCDPISGHVSLYWYRQALGQGPEFLTYFNYEAQQDKSGLPNDRFSAERPEGSISTLTIQRTEQRDSAMYRCASSPRVGGSQETQYFGPGTRLLVL.